This T cell receptor (beta chain) was obtained from a study of control samples from healthy donors and cancer patients. CDR1 and CDR2 from the germline V gene are SGHRS and YFSETQ. CDR3 length equals 17 residues. J was trimmed by 2 bases and V by 4 bases; bases with no gene match: 9. Profiled with immunoSEQ multiplex PCR; TCRdb holds only in-frame clones, not every one. The table shows over 25,000 clones, with around nine tenths occurring only once. The rearrangement links TRBV5-1 to TRBJ2-5; TRBD2 agrees at 12 bases. The sequenced sample was formalin-fixed, paraffin-embedded tissue. This clonotype originated in a female donor with melanoma. CDR3 protein: CASSTSSGRGRQETQYF. CDR3 DNA sequence: TGCGCCAGCAGCACGTCTAGCGGGAGGGGCAGGCAAGAGACCCAGTACTTC.